Listed below are T cell receptor beta chains from one sample, sequenced in a study of CD8 T cells in ankylosing spondylitis. MiXCR, run by TCRdb on the 5' RACE reads, gives a single entry per CDR3 protein. The sample has under 250,000 distinct CDR3 sequences; roughly 32% are singletons. Sequencing was done on a sample of blood, either unsorted or a sorted T cell fraction (not recorded which). The receptors derive from a male donor with ankylosing spondylitis or in good health (not recorded which). The CDR3 runs from the conserved cysteine through the conserved F or W. The D gene is left open where the match is weak. Not every row has a clone size; where given, it reads once, few, many or a size class.

j_call | d_call | v_call | clone_size | cdr3_aa | cdr3_nt
TRBJ1-5 | - | TRBV20-1 | - | CSASPPEGWGNQPQHF | TGCAGTGCTAGTCCTCCTGAGGGTTGGGGTAATCAGCCCCAGCATTTT
TRBJ2-7 | TRBD1 | TRBV9 | - | CASSTQGTEQYF | TGTGCCAGCAGCACACAGGGGACGGAGCAGTACTTC
TRBJ2-3 | - | TRBV29-1 | few | CSVSGWSTDTQYF | TGCAGCGTGTCCGGCTGGAGCACAGATACGCAGTATTTT
TRBJ2-7 | - | TRBV12-3/TRBV12-4 | many | CASSLWAGRNEQYF | TGTGCCAGCAGTTTGTGGGCAGGGAGAAACGAGCAGTACTTC
TRBJ2-3 | - | TRBV9 | - | CASSVGGTDTQYF | TGTGCCAGCAGCGTAGGGGGGACAGATACGCAGTATTTT
TRBJ1-5 | - | TRBV21-1 | - | CASQKDSNQPQHF | TGTGCCAGCCAAAAGGACAGCAATCAGCCCCAGCATTTT
TRBJ2-5 | - | TRBV5-1 | few | CASRGPGFQETQYF | TGCGCCAGCAGAGGGCCCGGGTTCCAAGAGACCCAGTACTTC
TRBJ1-1 | - | TRBV5-5 | few | CASSWRGFGGTNTEAFF | TGTGCCAGCAGCTGGAGGGGTTTTGGGGGGACGAACACTGAAGCTTTCTTT
TRBJ2-7 | TRBD1 | TRBV28 | few | CASSPGDRGTSQYF | TGTGCCAGCAGTCCCGGGGACAGAGGGACGTCGCAGTACTTC
TRBJ2-3 | - | TRBV12-3/TRBV12-4 | many | CASSLVLSSDTQYF | TGTGCCAGCAGTTTGGTCCTGAGCTCAGATACGCAGTATTTT
TRBJ2-3 | - | TRBV20-1 | - | CSARDRDGGPDTQYF | TGCAGTGCTAGAGATCGAGACGGGGGGCCAGATACGCAGTATTTT
TRBJ2-1 | - | TRBV10-3 | few | CAISAGANEQFF | TGTGCCATCAGCGCAGGGGCGAATGAGCAGTTCTTC
TRBJ2-7 | - | TRBV20-1 | many | CSARTVVEQYF | TGCAGTGCCAGGACAGTGGTCGAGCAGTACTTC
TRBJ1-4 | TRBD1 | TRBV7-2 | - | CASKLSTGQGNEKLFF | TGTGCCAGCAAGCTTAGTACGGGACAGGGGAATGAAAAACTGTTTTTT
TRBJ1-2 | - | TRBV5-6 | few | CASAPTPVYGYTF | TGTGCCAGCGCCCCGACCCCGGTCTATGGCTACACCTTC
TRBJ1-1 | - | TRBV12-3/TRBV12-4 | - | CASKPTGLHTEAFF | TGTGCCAGCAAACCCACAGGCCTCCACACTGAAGCTTTCTTT
TRBJ2-7 | - | TRBV9 | - | CASSETGTTYEQYF | TGTGCCAGCAGCGAAACCGGGACCACCTACGAGCAGTACTTC
TRBJ2-7 | - | TRBV7-2 | - | CASSPTGRSYEQYF | TGTGCCAGCAGCCCGACAGGTCGCTCCTACGAGCAGTACTTC
TRBJ1-3 | - | TRBV20-1 | - | CSSFWGNTIYF | TGCAGTTCCTTCTGGGGAAACACCATATATTTT
TRBJ1-2 | TRBD1 | TRBV20-1 | - | CGGDSPNYGYTF | TGCGGAGGGGACAGTCCTAACTATGGCTACACCTTC
TRBJ2-7 | TRBD1 | TRBV12-3/TRBV12-4 | - | CASSLAGTAYEQYF | TGTGCCAGCAGTTTGGCCGGGACAGCTTACGAGCAGTACTTC
TRBJ2-3 | TRBD1 | TRBV7-3 | - | CASSSGQGGDTQYF | TGTGCCAGCTCCTCGGGACAGGGGGGAGATACGCAGTATTTT
TRBJ2-7 | TRBD1 | TRBV29-1 | few | CSAQGLLTYEQYF | TGCAGCGCACAGGGGTTACTTACCTACGAGCAGTACTTC
TRBJ1-4 | - | TRBV6-1 | few | CASLHEKLFF | TGTGCCAGCCTTCATGAAAAACTGTTTTTT
TRBJ2-7 | TRBD2 | TRBV20-1 | many | CSARDVIAGRVGEQYF | TGCAGTGCTAGAGACGTCATAGCGGGGCGTGTCGGGGAGCAGTACTTC
TRBJ2-3 | - | TRBV5-6 | few | CASSFSGRSTDTQYF | TGTGCCAGCAGCTTTTCAGGGCGATCCACAGATACGCAGTATTTT
TRBJ2-1 | TRBD1 | TRBV12-3/TRBV12-4 | once | CASSTTGPLYNEQFF | TGTGCCAGCAGCACGACAGGGCCCCTGTACAATGAGCAGTTCTTC
TRBJ2-3 | - | TRBV5-5 | - | CASSFPSDTQYF | TGTGCCAGCAGCTTTCCCTCAGATACGCAGTATTTT
TRBJ2-7 | - | TRBV20-1 | - | CSASSDITGSSYEQYF | TGCAGTGCTAGCTCGGATATAACAGGGAGCTCCTACGAGCAGTACTTC
TRBJ2-1 | - | TRBV28 | - | CATQNFNEQFF | TGTGCCACACAAAACTTCAATGAGCAGTTCTTC
TRBJ1-5 | TRBD1 | TRBV5-5 | - | CASSAGTGTGNQPQHF | TGTGCCAGCAGCGCGGGAACCGGGACAGGGAATCAGCCCCAGCATTTT
TRBJ2-2 | - | TRBV25-1 | many | CASSEGQDTGELFF | TGTGCCAGCAGTGAAGGGCAGGACACCGGGGAGCTGTTTTTT
TRBJ2-3 | TRBD2 | TRBV29-1 | - | CSVVALASTDTQYF | TGCAGCGTGGTGGCACTAGCGAGCACAGATACGCAGTATTTT
TRBJ2-3 | TRBD1 | TRBV29-1 | - | CSVARGLPTDTQYF | TGCAGCGTTGCCAGGGGGCTACCCACAGATACGCAGTATTTT
TRBJ2-2 | TRBD2 | TRBV12-3/TRBV12-4 | few | CASISPLAGGITGELFF | TGTGCCAGCATTAGCCCACTAGCGGGGGGAATTACCGGGGAGCTGTTTTTT
TRBJ2-1 | TRBD2 | TRBV9 | few | CASSDLAGGAYNEQFF | TGTGCCAGCAGCGATCTAGCGGGGGGAGCCTACAATGAGCAGTTCTTC
TRBJ2-4 | TRBD1 | TRBV7-2 | - | CASSLVGDRGSRGYAYF | TGTGCCAGCAGCTTAGTGGGGGACAGGGGGTCCCGAGGGTACGCATACTTC
TRBJ1-6 | - | TRBV20-1 | - | CSAPTGFDSPLHF | TGCAGTGCCCCCACAGGGTTTGATTCACCCCTCCACTTT
TRBJ2-5 | TRBD1 | TRBV15 | - | CATSRGVQGRQETQYF | TGTGCCACCAGCAGGGGGGTACAGGGGCGGCAAGAGACCCAGTACTTC
TRBJ1-3 | - | TRBV29-1 | few | CSVEWADLGNTIYF | TGCAGCGTTGAATGGGCAGATCTTGGAAACACCATATATTTT
TRBJ2-1 | TRBD2 | TRBV7-6 | - | CASSPRALGLAGLYEQFF | TGTGCCAGCAGCCCAAGGGCGTTAGGACTAGCGGGGTTGTATGAGCAGTTCTTC
TRBJ1-2 | - | TRBV12-3/TRBV12-4 | - | CASSSGTPNYGYTF | TGTGCCAGCAGTTCCGGGACACCTAACTATGGCTACACCTTC